These T cell receptor beta chains were read from a single sample in a study of identifying expanded T cells in peripheral blood. Only in-frame clones appear in the TCRdb table, and some are missing; sequencing was by immunoSEQ multiplex PCR. The sample yields 75,000 to 95,000 clones, about 90% seen once. The sample consisted of blood. These receptors all come from a person aged 18-70 years in good health. CDR3s include the opening cysteine and the closing phenylalanine or tryptophan. Each record gives: J gene, CDR3 length, D gene, V gene, CDR3 protein. A D gene is named only where the DNA matches it firmly.

TRBJ1-4,14,.,TRBV18,CASSRGRINEKLFF
TRBJ2-5,14,.,TRBV7-9,CASSFRSGRETQYF
TRBJ2-1,14,TRBD2,TRBV15,CATSLAGGPIEQFF
TRBJ1-2,14,TRBD1,TRBV5-1,CASSLQGDVNGYTF
TRBJ2-1,15,.,TRBV18,CASSPTPQAGNEQFF
TRBJ2-1,14,.,TRBV18,CASSPPNRAGEQFF
TRBJ1-6,18,.,TRBV4-3,CASSQDLIGSSYNSPLHF
TRBJ1-1,10,.,TRBV29-1,CSVESTEAFF
TRBJ2-2,14,TRBD1,TRBV7-9,CASSLTGGTGELFF
TRBJ2-4,15,TRBD1,TRBV11-2,CASSLGEGARNIQYF
TRBJ2-1,15,.,TRBV9,CASSPPGDRYNEQFF
TRBJ1-4,14,.,TRBV10-3,CAINSGPGNEKLFF
TRBJ1-5,16,.,TRBV4-1,CASSQEQGPQNQPQHF
TRBJ1-2,15,TRBD1,TRBV5-4,CASSSTGTANYGYTF
TRBJ2-1,11,.,TRBV5-1,CASSAYNEQFF
TRBJ2-7,14,TRBD1,TRBV27,CASSLGTGAYEQYF
TRBJ1-3,13,.,TRBV5-5,CASSQDLGNTIYF
TRBJ2-7,13,.,TRBV30,CAWRRVGPYEQYF
TRBJ1-1,15,.,TRBV19,CASSINGRQNTEAFF
TRBJ1-5,16,TRBD1,TRBV19,CASSIPTRQGGQPQHF
TRBJ2-1,15,TRBD1,TRBV7-2,CASSFDRGLYNEQFF
TRBJ1-1,12,.,TRBV2,CASSEGGRSHAF
TRBJ1-5,15,.,TRBV7-9,CASSTGTLSNQPQHF
TRBJ2-1,14,TRBD2,TRBV5-1,CASRLAGVGNEQFF
TRBJ2-5,13,TRBD2,TRBV30,CAWTASGRETQYF
TRBJ2-5,19,TRBD1,TRBV4-1,CASSQDPPLAGGITGTQYF
TRBJ2-1,14,TRBD1,TRBV6-4,CASSVGDSYNEQFF
TRBJ2-7,15,.,TRBV5-1,CASSLSVALTYEQYF
TRBJ1-2,15,.,TRBV27,CASSSNRAYSEGYTF
TRBJ1-3,17,.,TRBV7-9,CASSLRQGRYSGNTIYF
TRBJ2-7,14,.,TRBV4-3,CASSQAGGNYEQYF
TRBJ1-1,17,TRBD1,TRBV4-2,CASSPQGAGGFDTEAFF
TRBJ1-3,11,.,TRBV6-1,CASSERNTIYF
TRBJ2-3,14,TRBD2,TRBV5-6,CASRRSGGEHTQYF
TRBJ1-5,16,TRBD1,TRBV6-1,CASSAKTGAFNQPQHF
TRBJ2-7,13,.,TRBV18,CASSVQGTYGQYF
TRBJ2-3,16,TRBD2,TRBV5-4,CASSTGTSGVADTQYF
TRBJ1-2,11,TRBD1,TRBV29-1,CSATGVYGYTF
TRBJ1-2,14,.,TRBV2,CASRPGDVIYGYTF
TRBJ1-1,11,.,TRBV19,CASSIRREAFF
TRBJ2-7,14,.,TRBV7-6,CASSLGGEAYEQYF